These 26 T cell receptor beta chains share one sample of origin, sequenced in a study of T cells in narcolepsy. The method was immunoSEQ multiplex PCR; TCRdb's version includes in-frame clones alone and lacks a portion of them. This table holds about 27,000 clones, 70% to 80% found once. Sequencing was performed on CD45RA- memory CD4+ T cells from PBMCs. The receptors stem from a human donor with narcolepsy.

The V call is TRBV11-3, the J call TRBJ2-7; D is undetermined. The ends were cut back, 8 bases at V and 0 bases at J, with 8 bases in the middle. The CDR3 sequence is 12 residues long. Germline CDR1 SGHNT, CDR2 YENEEA. This CDR3 reads CASGQISYEQYF. CDR3 DNA: TGTGCCAGCGGTCAGATCTCCTACGAGCAGTACTTC.

The genes are TRBV5-4 and TRBJ2-5; D is perhaps TRBD2 (7 bases). V was clipped by 0 bases and J by 4 bases, with 13 bases between them. The CDR3 covers 15 residues. Germline V gives CDR1 SGHNT, CDR2 YYREEE (reference sequence). In DNA form, the CDR3 reads TGTGCCAGCAGCTTGGAAGGGGGGGCCGGAGAGACCCAGTACTTC. Protein product: CASSLEGGAGETQYF.

The chain links TRBV10-3 to TRBJ2-7, with 8 bases fitting TRBD2. Germline CDR1 ENHRY, CDR2 SYGVKD. V lost 0 bases and J lost 0; bases outside the gene matches: 7. The CDR3 is made up of 17 amino acids. CDR3 coding DNA: TGTGCCATCAGTGAGTCGCGCGGCGGGGGGAGCTCCTACGAGCAGTACTTC. It translates to CAISESRGGGSSYEQYF.

This clone was counted a few times. This chain connects TRBV5-4 to TRBJ2-7; either TRBD1 or TRBD2 may fit D (5 bases each). The V end lost 1 base, the J end lost 0 bases, and 14 bases lay between the germline ends. The CDR3 has 16 residues. Germline lookup yields CDR1 SGHNT and CDR2 YYREEE (reference sequence). The CDR3 loop is CASSLMGPANSYEQYF. DNA of the CDR3: TGTGCCAGCAGCTTGATGGGACCGGCGAACTCCTACGAGCAGTACTTC. Full variable domain (rest looked up from reference TRBV5-4 and TRBJ2-7): ETGVTQSPTHLIKTRGQQVTLRCSSQSGHNTVSWYQQALGQGPQFIFQYYREEENGRGNFPPRFSGLQFPNYSSELNVNALELDDSALYLCASSLMGPANSYEQYFGPGTRLTVT.

The chain links TRBV7-2 to TRBJ2-2; D unresolved. The CDR3 totals 15 residues. Germline assignment: CDR1 SGHTA and CDR2 FQGNSA. Trimming removed 2 bases at V and 0 bases at J, with 7 bases between. The CDR3 DNA follows: TGTGCCAGCAGCTTAAGCTCCGCGAACACCGGGGAGCTGTTTTTT. Protein: CASSLSSANTGELFF.

The chain has TRBV19 and TRBJ2-1; 7 nucleotides line up with TRBD1. With V trimmed by 0 bases and J by 0 bases, 2 bases remained unmatched. Germline values: CDR1 LNHDA, CDR2 SQIVND (reference sequence). The CDR3 is made up of 16 amino acids. The CDR3 is CASSIDGQVSYNEQFF. The CDR3 DNA reads as TGTGCCAGTAGTATAGACGGACAGGTCTCCTACAATGAGCAGTTCTTC.

This chain joins TRBV2 and TRBJ1-5, with 12 nucleotides matching TRBD1. There are 15 residues in the CDR3. CDR1 and CDR2 from the germline V gene are SNHLY and FYNNEI. Trimming cost V 6 bases and J 5 bases; bases outside gene matches: 5. The CDR3 spells CASRRGTGGYQPQHF. In DNA, the CDR3 is TGTGCCAGCAGGAGGGGGACAGGGGGCTATCAGCCCCAGCATTTT.

There are a few counts of this clone. This chain links TRBV5-1 with TRBJ2-7, with TRBD1 matching 12 bases. J was trimmed by 6 bases and V by 0 bases; bases with no gene match: 4. Germline V gives CDR1 SGHRS, CDR2 YFSETQ. CDR3 length equals 15 residues. The CDR3 DNA sequence: TGCGCCAGCAGCTTGGAGGGACAGGGGGCGGGCGAGCAGTACTTC. Its protein product is CASSLEGQGAGEQYF.

The chain employs TRBV6-1 and TRBJ2-7; perhaps TRBD1 as D (6 bases). CDR1 MNHNS and CDR2 SASEGT come from the germline V gene. The CDR3 runs 12 residues. With 3 bases removed from V and 3 bases from J, the gap between germline ends came to 6 bases. CDR3 region: CASSETGYEQYF. The CDR3 nucleotides read TGTGCCAGCAGTGAGACAGGCTACGAGCAGTACTTC.

CDR3 sequence reads: CSVKVPGQGRYEQYF. Here the CDR3 DNA reads TGCAGCGTCAAAGTTCCGGGACAGGGAAGGTACGAGCAGTACTTC. This rearrangement joins TRBV29-1 to TRBJ2-7, with 9 bases matching TRBD1. Per the germline V gene, CDR1 is SQVTM and CDR2 is ANQGSEA. The V segment lost 6 bases and the J segment 4 bases; nucleotides outside the gene matches: 13. The CDR3 covers 15 residues.

The chain links TRBV30 to TRBJ2-3; TRBD2 matches 11 bases. CDR3 length: 15 amino acids. The germline V gene encodes CDR1 GTSNPN and CDR2 SVGIG (reference sequence). The J segment lost 1 base and the V segment lost 3 bases, leaving 3 bases of the junction unmatched. The CDR3 sequence is CAWRETSGGTDTQYF. Written as DNA, the CDR3 is TGTGCCTGGAGGGAGACTAGCGGGGGCACAGATACGCAGTATTTT.

The chain's CDR3 is CASSVRSPDTQYF. The CDR3 DNA sequence: TGTGCCAGCAGCGTGCGGAGCCCAGATACGCAGTATTTT. The gene calls are TRBV9 and TRBJ2-3; no clear D. CDR3 size: 13 residues. The germline gives CDR1 SGDLS, CDR2 YYNGEE. Trimming pared 2 bases from V and 4 bases from J, leaving 8 bases between.

A single count supports this clone. The chain employs TRBV5-1 and TRBJ1-5; the D is unclear. V was clipped by 1 base and J by 4 bases, with 12 bases between them. The germline CDR1 and CDR2 sequences are SGHRS and YFSETQ. The CDR3 is made up of 15 amino acids. CDR3 protein: CASSLIAGGNQPQHF. The CDR3 nucleotides are TGCGCCAGCAGCTTGATCGCTGGAGGAAATCAGCCCCAGCATTTT. Looking up the rest from reference TRBV5-1 and TRBJ1-5 gives the full variable domain: KAGVTQTPRYLIKTRGQQVTLSCSPISGHRSVSWYQQTPGQGLQFLFEYFSETQRNKGNFPGRFSGRQFSNSRSEMNVSTLELGDSALYLCASSLIAGGNQPQHFGDGTRLSIL.

This chain joins TRBV6-4 and TRBJ1-2; no definite D call. Germline V gives CDR1 MRHNA, CDR2 SNTAGT. The CDR3 totals 13 residues. The V end was cut by 10 bases, the J end by 5 bases, with 17 bases between. CDR3 residues: CATPPRPVYGYTF. The CDR3 DNA sequence: TGTGCCACCCCGCCCCGGCCGGTATATGGCTACACCTTC.

The chain links TRBV5-6 to TRBJ1-2; 9 nucleotides match TRBD1. V was clipped by 4 bases and J by 3 bases; unmatched bases: 10. The CDR3 has 16 residues. Germline CDR1 is SGHDT and CDR2 is YYEEEE. CDR3 bases: TGTGCCAGCAGCCCCGGGACAGGGTTTTCGGACTATGGCTACACCTTC. This codes for CASSPGTGFSDYGYTF.

This clone was seen a few times. The CDR3 bases are TGTGCCAGCAGCTTAGAGAGGACTAGCCGGGGAGAGACCCAGTACTTC. It specifies CASSLERTSRGETQYF. V usage is TRBV7-7 and J usage is TRBJ2-5; TRBD2 matches at 8 bases. V dropped 1 base and J dropped 4; count of bases not matched to a gene: 8. The length of the CDR3 is 16 residues. In germline, CDR1 is SSHAT, CDR2 FNYEAQ (reference sequence).

This chain connects TRBV5-1 to TRBJ2-3; 12 nucleotides agree with TRBD1. With V trimmed by 4 bases and J by 4 bases, 4 bases remained unmatched. CDR1 is SGHRS, CDR2 YFSETQ, per germline. The CDR3 is made up of 15 amino acids. The CDR3 DNA is TGCGCCAGCAGCCCGGGACAGGGGGCTGCAGATACGCAGTATTTT. It is translated as CASSPGQGAADTQYF.

This rearrangement joins TRBV18 to TRBJ2-3, with TRBD1 matching over 10 bases. The germline CDR1 and CDR2 sequences are KGHSH and LQKENI. This CDR3 contains 15 residues. Unmatched junction bases numbered 6, after V lost 6 bases and J lost 3 bases. CDR3: CASSHDRGRTDTQYF. The CDR3 DNA is TGTGCCAGCTCGCACGACAGGGGGCGGACAGATACGCAGTATTTT.

The V and J genes are TRBV18 and TRBJ2-3; a possible D gene is TRBD2 (5 bases). From germline, CDR1 is KGHSH and CDR2 LQKENI. The CDR3 extends over 16 amino acids. V lost 3 bases and J 2 bases, leaving 15 bases between the germline ends. The CDR3 protein is CASSPWGRGITDTQYF. The CDR3 DNA reads TGTGCCAGCTCACCGTGGGGTAGAGGGATCACAGATACGCAGTATTTT.

This clone was counted a single time. The CDR3 DNA follows: TGTGCCAGCAGCTCGGGACAGAGCTACGAGCAGTACTTC. Translation: CASSSGQSYEQYF. This chain uses TRBV11-3 with TRBJ2-7; 7 nucleotides line up with TRBD1. Trimming cost V 4 bases and J 3 bases; bases outside gene matches: 3. This CDR3 is built from 13 residues. The germline V gene has CDR1 SGHNT and CDR2 YENEEA.

This CDR3 reads CASSGAGVYNNEQFF. The CDR3 DNA reads as TGTGCCAGCAGTGGAGCGGGGGTATATAACAATGAGCAGTTCTTC. V gene TRBV2 combines with J gene TRBJ2-1; 8 positions agree with TRBD2. Germline values: CDR1 SNHLY, CDR2 FYNNEI. The CDR3 runs 15 residues. V was clipped by 4 bases and J by 5 bases; unmatched bases: 7.

This chain joins TRBV6-5 and TRBJ1-1; D unclear. Trimming pared 6 bases from V and 1 base from J, leaving 15 bases between. Germline lookup yields CDR1 MNHEY and CDR2 SVGAGI. This CDR3 contains 15 residues. CDR3 loop: CASRPPGGQNTEAFF. The CDR3 region has the DNA TGTGCCAGCAGACCACCGGGAGGTCAGAACACTGAAGCTTTCTTT.

This clone was seen a few times. This chain uses TRBV4-3 with TRBJ2-7; D ambiguous. The V gene's germline CDR1 is LGHNA and CDR2 YSLEER. With 3 bases removed from V and 3 bases from J, the gap between germline ends came to 9 bases. There are 13 residues in the CDR3. The DNA of the CDR3 is TGCGCCAGCAGCCAGGAAGAAGGCTACGAGCAGTACTTC. It is translated as CASSQEEGYEQYF.

CDR3 sequence reads: CASSPRDSSYEQYF. CDR3 sequence (DNA): TGTGCCAGCAGCCCCCGGGACAGCTCCTACGAGCAGTACTTC. The rearrangement uses TRBV7-7 and TRBJ2-5, with 7 bases that match TRBD1. Matching the DNA end better, TRBJ2-7 makes the J call doubtful. CDR3 length: 14 residues. From germline, CDR1 is SSHAT and CDR2 FNYEAQ (reference sequence).

In its sample, this clone was seen a few times. The chain carries TRBV2 and TRBJ2-7, with D perhaps TRBD1 or TRBD2 (5 bases each). The CDR3 extends over 12 amino acids. Germline V gene data show CDR1 as SNHLY and CDR2 as FYNNEI. V lost 7 bases to trimming and J lost 1 base, with 8 bases between them. The CDR3 nucleotides are TGTGCCAGCAAAGGGGAGTCCTACGAGCAGTACTTC. It translates to CASKGESYEQYF.

The gene calls are TRBV18 and TRBJ2-3; TRBD2 is a possible D gene (5 bases). CDR1 is KGHSH and CDR2 is LQKENI in the germline V gene. V lost 8 bases to trimming and J lost 4 bases, with 10 bases between them. The CDR3 spans 12 residues. The CDR3 DNA sequence: TGTGCCAGCACCTGGGGAGCAGATACGCAGTATTTT. This encodes CASTWGADTQYF.